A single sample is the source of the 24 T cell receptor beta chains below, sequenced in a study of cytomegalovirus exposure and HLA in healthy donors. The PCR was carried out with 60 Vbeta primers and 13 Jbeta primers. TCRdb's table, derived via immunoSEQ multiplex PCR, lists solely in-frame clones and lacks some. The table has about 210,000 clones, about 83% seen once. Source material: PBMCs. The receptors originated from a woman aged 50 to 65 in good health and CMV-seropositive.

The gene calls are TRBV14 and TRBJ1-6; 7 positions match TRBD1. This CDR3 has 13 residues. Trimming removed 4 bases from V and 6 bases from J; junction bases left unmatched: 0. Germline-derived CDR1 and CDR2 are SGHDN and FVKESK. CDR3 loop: CASSRDSNSPLHF. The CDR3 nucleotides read TGTGCCAGCAGCCGGGACAGTAATTCACCCCTCCACTTT.

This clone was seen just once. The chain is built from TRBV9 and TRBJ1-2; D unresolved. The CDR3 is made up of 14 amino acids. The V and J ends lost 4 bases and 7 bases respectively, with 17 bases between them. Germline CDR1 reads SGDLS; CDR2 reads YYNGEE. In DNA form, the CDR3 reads TGTGCCAGCAGCCCCCGAGGCCCCGGAGGTGGCTACACCTTC. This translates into CASSPRGPGGGYTF.

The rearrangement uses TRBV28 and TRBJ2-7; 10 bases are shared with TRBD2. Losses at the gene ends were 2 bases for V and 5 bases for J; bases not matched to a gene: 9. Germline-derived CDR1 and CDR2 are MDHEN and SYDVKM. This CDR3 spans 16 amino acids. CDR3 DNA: TGTGCCAGCAGTTTAGTTGGCGGACTAGCGGTCGACGAGCAGTACTTC. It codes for CASSLVGGLAVDEQYF.

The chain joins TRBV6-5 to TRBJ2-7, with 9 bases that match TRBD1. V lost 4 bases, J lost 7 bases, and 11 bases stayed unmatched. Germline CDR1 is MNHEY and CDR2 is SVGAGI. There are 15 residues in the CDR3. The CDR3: CASSLTGGDLGEQYF. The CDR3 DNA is TGTGCCAGCAGTTTAACAGGGGGCGACCTTGGGGAGCAGTACTTC.

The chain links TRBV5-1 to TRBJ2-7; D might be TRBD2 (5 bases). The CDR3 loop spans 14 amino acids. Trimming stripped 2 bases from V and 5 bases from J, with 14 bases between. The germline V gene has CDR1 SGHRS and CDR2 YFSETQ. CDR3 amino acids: CASSFRAEGDEQYF. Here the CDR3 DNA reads TGCGCCAGCAGCTTCCGGGCCGAGGGAGACGAGCAGTACTTC.

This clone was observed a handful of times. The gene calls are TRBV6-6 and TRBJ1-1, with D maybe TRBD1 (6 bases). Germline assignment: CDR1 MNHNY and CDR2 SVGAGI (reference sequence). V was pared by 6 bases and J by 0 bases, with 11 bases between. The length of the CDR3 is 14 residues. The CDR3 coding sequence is TGTGCCAGCAGACGCAGGGGCATGAACACTGAAGCTTTCTTT. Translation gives CASRRRGMNTEAFF.

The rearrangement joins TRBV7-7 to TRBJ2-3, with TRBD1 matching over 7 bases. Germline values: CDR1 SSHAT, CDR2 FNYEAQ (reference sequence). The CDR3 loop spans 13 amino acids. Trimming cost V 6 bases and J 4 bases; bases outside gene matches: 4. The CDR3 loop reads CASSPGTADTQYF. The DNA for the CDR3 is TGTGCCAGCAGTCCCGGGACAGCAGATACGCAGTATTTT.

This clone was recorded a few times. The CDR3 sequence is CASSLAPAGGEKLFF. Here the CDR3 DNA reads TGTGCCAGCAGCTTAGCGCCGGCCGGAGGAGAAAAACTGTTTTTT. V gene TRBV7-2 combines with J gene TRBJ1-4; D is uncertain. The V gene's germline CDR1 is SGHTA and CDR2 FQGNSA. The CDR3 length is 15 residues. Trimming pared 0 bases from V and 8 bases from J, leaving 13 bases between.

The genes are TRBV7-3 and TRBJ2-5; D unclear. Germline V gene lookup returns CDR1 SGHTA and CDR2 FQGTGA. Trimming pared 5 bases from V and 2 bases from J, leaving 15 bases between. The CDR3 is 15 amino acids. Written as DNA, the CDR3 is TGTGCCAGCAGCCCCCGCGGCGCCATACAAGAGACCCAGTACTTC. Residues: CASSPRGAIQETQYF.

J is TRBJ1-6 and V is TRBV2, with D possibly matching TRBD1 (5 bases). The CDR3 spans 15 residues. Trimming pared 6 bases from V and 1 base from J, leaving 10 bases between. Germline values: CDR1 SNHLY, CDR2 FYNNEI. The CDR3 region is CASRYRSSYNSPLHF. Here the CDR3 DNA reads TGTGCCAGCAGGTACAGGAGTTCCTATAATTCACCCCTCCACTTT.

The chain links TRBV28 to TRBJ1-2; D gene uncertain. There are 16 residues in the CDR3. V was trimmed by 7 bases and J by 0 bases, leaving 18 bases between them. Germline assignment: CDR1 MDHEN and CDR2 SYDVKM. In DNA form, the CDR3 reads TGTGCCAGCACCTTCCGGGGAGCCAAACCTAACTATGGCTACACCTTC. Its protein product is CASTFRGAKPNYGYTF.

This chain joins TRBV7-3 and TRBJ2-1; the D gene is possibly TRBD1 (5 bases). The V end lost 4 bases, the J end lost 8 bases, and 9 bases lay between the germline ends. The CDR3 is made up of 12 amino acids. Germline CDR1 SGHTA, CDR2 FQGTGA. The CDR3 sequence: CASSSQGHEQFF. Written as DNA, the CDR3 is TGTGCCAGCAGCTCCCAGGGTCATGAGCAGTTCTTC.

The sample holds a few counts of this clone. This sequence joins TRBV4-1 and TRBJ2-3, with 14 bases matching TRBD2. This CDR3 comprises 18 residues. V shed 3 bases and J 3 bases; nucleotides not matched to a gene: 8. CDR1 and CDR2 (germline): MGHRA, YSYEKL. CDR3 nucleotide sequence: TGCGCCAGCAGCCAGGGGCGACTAGCGGGGGGGCTAACAGATACGCAGTATTTT. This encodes CASSQGRLAGGLTDTQYF.

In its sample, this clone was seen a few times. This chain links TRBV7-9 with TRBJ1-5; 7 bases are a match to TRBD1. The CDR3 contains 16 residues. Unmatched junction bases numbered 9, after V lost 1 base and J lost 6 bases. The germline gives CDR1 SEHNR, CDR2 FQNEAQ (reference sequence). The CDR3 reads CASSLGVGGETQPQHF. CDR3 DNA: TGTGCCAGCAGCTTAGGAGTAGGGGGCGAAACTCAGCCCCAGCATTTT. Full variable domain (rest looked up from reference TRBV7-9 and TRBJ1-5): DTGVSQNPRHKITKRGQNVTFRCDPISEHNRLYWYRQTLGQGPEFLTYFQNEAQLEKSRLLSDRFSAERPKGSFSTLEIQRTEQGDSAMYLCASSLGVGGETQPQHFGDGTRLSIL.

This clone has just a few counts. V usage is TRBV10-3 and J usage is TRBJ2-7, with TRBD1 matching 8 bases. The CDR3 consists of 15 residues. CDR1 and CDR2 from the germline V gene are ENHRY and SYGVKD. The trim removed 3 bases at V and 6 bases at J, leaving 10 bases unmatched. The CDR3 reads CAISDLTGTGREQYF. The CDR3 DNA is TGTGCCATCAGTGACCTGACCGGGACAGGCCGCGAGCAGTACTTC.

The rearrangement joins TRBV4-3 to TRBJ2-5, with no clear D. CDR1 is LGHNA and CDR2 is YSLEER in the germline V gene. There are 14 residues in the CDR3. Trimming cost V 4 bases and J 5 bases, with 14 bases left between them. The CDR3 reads CASSLTVVTETQYF. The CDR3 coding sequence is TGCGCCAGCAGCCTCACGGTTGTTACGGAGACCCAGTACTTC.

CDR3 nucleotide sequence: TGTGCCAGCAGTCAAGACAGGCTCCGGGGTGGCAATCAGCCCCAGCATTTT. Translated, it gives CASSQDRLRGGNQPQHF. The chain is built from TRBV5-5 and TRBJ1-5; a weak D match, TRBD1 (6 bases). Germline V gene lookup returns CDR1 SGHKS and CDR2 YYEKEE (reference sequence). CDR3 length: 17 amino acids. Between the trimmed V and J ends, which lost 5 bases and 2 bases, there was a span of 20 bases.

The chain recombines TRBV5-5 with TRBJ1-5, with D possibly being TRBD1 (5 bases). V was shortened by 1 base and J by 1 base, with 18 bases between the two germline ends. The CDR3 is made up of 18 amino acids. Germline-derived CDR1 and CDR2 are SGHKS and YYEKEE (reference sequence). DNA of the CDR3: TGTGCCAGCAGCTTGAAGGTAGGAGAGCGGGGGAGCAATCAGCCCCAGCATTTT. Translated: CASSLKVGERGSNQPQHF. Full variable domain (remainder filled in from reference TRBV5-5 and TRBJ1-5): DAGVTQSPTHLIKTRGQQVTLRCSPISGHKSVSWYQQVLGQGPQFIFQYYEKEERGRGNFPDRFSARQFPNYSSELNVNALLLGDSALYLCASSLKVGERGSNQPQHFGDGTRLSIL.

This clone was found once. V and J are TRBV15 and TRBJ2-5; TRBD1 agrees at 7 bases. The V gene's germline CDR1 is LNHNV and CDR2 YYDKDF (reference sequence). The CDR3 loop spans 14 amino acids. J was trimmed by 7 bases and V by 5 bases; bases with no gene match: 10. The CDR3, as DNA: TGTGCCACCAGCTGGCACAGGGGCTACGTGACCCAGTACTTC. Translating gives CATSWHRGYVTQYF.

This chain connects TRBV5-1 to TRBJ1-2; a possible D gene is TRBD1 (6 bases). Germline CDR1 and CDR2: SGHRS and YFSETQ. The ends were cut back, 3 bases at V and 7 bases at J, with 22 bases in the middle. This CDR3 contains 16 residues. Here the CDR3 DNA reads TGCGCCAGCAGCTACTCCGCCGGGGAGGGGGAAAGTGGCTACACCTTC. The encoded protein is CASSYSAGEGESGYTF. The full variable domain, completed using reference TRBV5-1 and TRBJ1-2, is KAGVTQTPRYLIKTRGQQVTLSCSPISGHRSVSWYQQTPGQGLQFLFEYFSETQRNKGNFPGRFSGRQFSNSRSEMNVSTLELGDSALYLCASSYSAGEGESGYTFGSGTRLTVV.

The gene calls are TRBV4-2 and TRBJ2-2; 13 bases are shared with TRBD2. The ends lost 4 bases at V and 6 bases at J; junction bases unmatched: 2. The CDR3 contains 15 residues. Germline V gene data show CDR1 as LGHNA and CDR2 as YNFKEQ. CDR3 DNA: TGTGCCAGCAGCCCCACTAGCGGGGGGGCCGGGGAGCTGTTTTTT. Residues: CASSPTSGGAGELFF.

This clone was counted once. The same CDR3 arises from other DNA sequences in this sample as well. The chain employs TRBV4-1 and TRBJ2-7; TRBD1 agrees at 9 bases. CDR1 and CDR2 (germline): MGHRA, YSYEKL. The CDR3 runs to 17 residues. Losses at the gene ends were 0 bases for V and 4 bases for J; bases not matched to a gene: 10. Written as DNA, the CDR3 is TGCGCCAGCAGCCAAGAGGGTGCGGGACAGGGTAGGTACGAGCAGTACTTC. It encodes CASSQEGAGQGRYEQYF.

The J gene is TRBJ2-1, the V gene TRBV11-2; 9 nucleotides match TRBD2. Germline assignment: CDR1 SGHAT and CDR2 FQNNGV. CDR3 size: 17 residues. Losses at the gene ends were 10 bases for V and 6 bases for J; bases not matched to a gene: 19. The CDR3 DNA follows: TGTGCCACCATCTTAGGGGTAGCGGGGGTTCCCGTCAATGAGCAGTTCTTC. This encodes CATILGVAGVPVNEQFF.

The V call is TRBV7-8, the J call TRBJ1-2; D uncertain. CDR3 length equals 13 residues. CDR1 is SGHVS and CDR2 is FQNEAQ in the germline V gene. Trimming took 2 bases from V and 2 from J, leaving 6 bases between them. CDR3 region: CASSLLQNYGYTF. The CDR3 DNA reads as TGTGCCAGCAGCTTACTACAGAACTATGGCTACACCTTC. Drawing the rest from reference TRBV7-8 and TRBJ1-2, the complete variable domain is GAGVSQSPRYKVAKRGQDVALRCDPISGHVSLFWYQQALGQGPEFLTYFQNEAQLDKSGLPSDRFFAERPEGSVSTLKIQRTQQEDSAVYLCASSLLQNYGYTFGSGTRLTVV.